These 30 T cell receptor beta chains were sequenced from one sample in a study of regulatory T cells in long-lasting Graves disease. Time point indicated: persistent/refractory GD, antithyroid drugs over 5 years with positive TRAb. Preparation of the TCR library used RNA extracted from PBMCs. Combining iRepertoire HTBI primers with Arm-PCR of CDR3 regions, the authors built TCR beta libraries. In TCRdb, the multiplex PCR reads were re-called with MiXCR into one record per CDR3 protein. The table lists about 660,000 distinct CDR3 sequences, 30% of them singletons, with roughly 41% in the top ten. Sequenced material: peripheral blood mononuclear cells (PBMCs), taken when the disease was refractory, from a patient treated with antithyroid drugs. All receptors come from a female donor with Graves disease.

This clonotype has ten or more counts. This rearrangement joins TRBV28 to TRBJ1-3; 8 bases fit TRBD1. Germline V gives CDR1 MDHEN, CDR2 SYDVKM. V dropped 2 bases and J dropped 4; count of bases not matched to a gene: 10. This CDR3 has 17 residues. CDR3 sequence: CASSLRDRIYTGNTIYF. Written as DNA, the CDR3 is TGTGCCAGCAGTTTAAGGGACAGGATATATACCGGAAACACCATATATTTT.

This rearrangement joins TRBV19 to TRBJ2-7, with 8 bases lining up with TRBD1. The CDR3 runs to 15 residues. V dropped 4 bases and J dropped 3; count of bases not matched to a gene: 8. Germline V gene lookup returns CDR1 LNHDA and CDR2 SQIVND (reference sequence). The CDR3 DNA is TGTGCCAGTAGTAGGGGAACAGGGGGTCTCTACGAGCAGTACTTC. This gives the protein CASSRGTGGLYEQYF.

This clonotype was seen more than once but under ten times. This chain connects TRBV20-1 to TRBJ2-5; the D is unclear. CDR1 is DFQATT and CDR2 is SNEGSKA in the germline V gene (reference sequence). The CDR3 has 14 amino acids. The germline V and J ends were trimmed by 4 bases and 2 bases, with 14 bases remaining between them. The CDR3 region is CSATEGRIQETQYF. CDR3 in DNA: TGCAGTGCTACGGAAGGACGTATACAAGAGACCCAGTACTTC.

The rearrangement uses TRBV28 and TRBJ2-2; 8 bases align to TRBD1. The CDR3 extends over 17 amino acids. Germline lookup yields CDR1 MDHEN and CDR2 SYDVKM. V lost 8 bases and J lost 4; bases outside the gene matches: 15. The CDR3 protein is CASQLVTGQGSTGELFF. CDR3 nucleotides: TGTGCCAGCCAGTTGGTTACAGGACAGGGTAGCACCGGGGAGCTGTTTTTT. Drawing the rest from reference TRBV28 and TRBJ2-2, the complete variable domain is DVKVTQSSRYLVKRTGEKVFLECVQDMDHENMFWYRQDPGLGLRLIYFSYDVKMKEKGDIPEGYSVSREKKERFSLILESASTNQTSMYLCASQLVTGQGSTGELFFGEGSRLTVL.

CDR3 DNA: TGTGCCAGCAGCTTGATCGGCACGGGACCTGCTGGCTACACCTTC. Residues: CASSLIGTGPAGYTF. The rearrangement joins TRBV5-4 to TRBJ1-2; D possibly corresponds to TRBD1 (5 bases). The V gene lost 1 base and the J gene lost 7 bases, with 17 bases spanning the gap. Germline V gene lookup returns CDR1 SGHNT and CDR2 YYREEE (reference sequence). The length of the CDR3 is 15 residues.

In this sample, this clonotype turned up a few times. The chain uses TRBV5-1 and TRBJ1-1; D unresolved. The CDR3 is made up of 14 amino acids. Germline V gives CDR1 SGHRS, CDR2 YFSETQ. Trimming took off 2 bases at V and 3 bases at J, with 11 bases between the two ends. CDR3 nucleotide sequence: TGCGCCAGCAGCTTTATCCCCGGGGACACTGAAGCTTTCTTT. Its protein is CASSFIPGDTEAFF.

This chain connects TRBV6-2 or TRBV6-3 to TRBJ1-6, with D maybe TRBD1 (5 bases). The CDR3 is 14 amino acids. V was cut by 2 bases and J by 9 bases, with 11 bases left in between. CDR1 and CDR2 from the germline V gene are MNHEY and SVGEGT. As DNA, the CDR3 is TGTGCCAGCAGTTACGCCCATGGGGCTTCACCCCTCCACTTT. This gives the protein CASSYAHGASPLHF.

This rearrangement joins TRBV28 to TRBJ1-5; 9 nucleotides align to TRBD1. The ends lost 6 bases at V and 4 bases at J; junction bases unmatched: 7. Germline V gives CDR1 MDHEN, CDR2 SYDVKM. The CDR3 runs 15 residues. This CDR3 reads CASRATGTGNQPQHF. The DNA of the CDR3 is TGTGCCAGCAGAGCTACCGGGACAGGGAATCAGCCCCAGCATTTT.

This clonotype turned up a few times. The genes are TRBV27 and TRBJ2-4; D remains unclear. V lost 0 bases, J lost 0 bases, and 12 bases lay in between. The germline gives CDR1 MNHEY, CDR2 SMNVEV (reference sequence). CDR3 length equals 17 residues. CDR3 protein: CASSLSLGQLAKNIQYF. In nucleotides, the CDR3 is TGTGCCAGCAGTTTATCGTTAGGGCAGCTAGCCAAAAACATTCAGTACTTC.

This clonotype has ten or more counts. The rearrangement links TRBV7-8 to TRBJ1-1; the D is unclear. CDR3 length: 14 residues. Germline loops: CDR1 SGHVS, CDR2 FQNEAQ. The V end was cut by 0 bases, the J end by 7 bases, with 12 bases between. The CDR3 sequence is CASSLAGKSREAFF. CDR3 nucleotides: TGTGCCAGCAGCTTAGCCGGCAAGTCCCGTGAAGCTTTCTTT.

The rearrangement joins TRBV2 to TRBJ2-3; D is perhaps TRBD1 (5 bases). Germline V lookup: CDR1 SNHLY, CDR2 FYNNEI. The CDR3 is 16 residues long. Trimming took off 4 bases at V and 2 bases at J, with 16 bases between the two ends. As DNA, the CDR3 is TGTGCCAGCAGTGTGTTGGTGGGGCATGTCACAGATACGCAGTATTTT. Its translation is CASSVLVGHVTDTQYF.

CDR3 residues: CATSDRTRGTRNTGELFF. The CDR3 DNA sequence: TGTGCCACCAGTGATAGAACGAGGGGGACACGGAACACCGGGGAGCTGTTTTTT. The genes are TRBV24-1 and TRBJ2-2; D might be TRBD1 (6 bases). CDR3 size: 18 residues. Trimming took off 3 bases at V and 1 base at J, with 17 bases between the two ends. Germline-derived CDR1 and CDR2 are KGHDR and SFDVKD.

Only a few counts were recorded for this clonotype. The chain is built from TRBV2 and TRBJ1-5, with D uncertain. Trimming left V 6 bases short and J 3 bases short, with 12 bases between. The CDR3 sequence is 14 residues long. CDR1 is SNHLY and CDR2 is FYNNEI in the germline V gene. The CDR3 spells CASRQSQVNQPQHF. The CDR3 nucleotides are TGTGCCAGCAGACAAAGTCAGGTCAATCAGCCCCAGCATTTT.

This clonotype has only a few counts. This rearrangement joins TRBV20-1 to TRBJ2-7, with D tentatively TRBD2 (6 bases). CDR1 is DFQATT, CDR2 SNEGSKA, per germline (reference sequence). V lost 6 bases and J 6 bases, leaving 15 bases between the germline ends. This CDR3 has 12 residues. The CDR3 region has the DNA TGCAGTGCCAGCGGACTAAACGCCGAGCAGTACTTC. Protein: CSASGLNAEQYF.

Of note for this clonotype: A read error may be the cause here, since a much bigger clone is one base away. The rearrangement links TRBV11-2 to TRBJ1-1, with D hard to call. CDR1 and CDR2 (germline): SGHAT, FQNNGV. This CDR3 has 12 residues. This CDR3 reads CASSLDPGSTLF. CDR3 in DNA: TGTGCCAGCAGCTTAGATCCGGGTTCGACTCTCTTT.

The chain has TRBV15 and TRBJ1-5; 8 bases are a match to TRBD1. Per the germline V gene, CDR1 is LNHNV and CDR2 is YYDKDF (reference sequence). This CDR3 contains 16 residues. After removal of 1 base from V and 6 bases from J, the junction contained 8 bases not matched to a gene. Written as DNA, the CDR3 is TGTGCCACCAGCAGAGCCCGACAGGGGATCGGTCAGCCCCAGCATTTT. This translates into CATSRARQGIGQPQHF.

This chain links TRBV12-3 or TRBV12-4 with TRBJ2-7; D call uncertain. The CDR3 is 10 amino acids. With 4 bases removed from V and 11 bases from J, the gap between germline ends came to 9 bases. DNA of the CDR3: TGTGCCAGCAGTTCGGCCAGGAAGTACTTC. Translated: CASSSARKYF.

The rearrangement uses TRBV5-5 and TRBJ2-2, with TRBD2 matching 7 bases. The CDR3 loop spans 16 amino acids. Trimming at V came to 2 bases and at J to 2 bases, leaving 6 bases not matched to a gene. CDR1 and CDR2 (germline): SGHKS, YYEKEE (reference sequence). For the CDR3, the DNA is TGTGCCAGCAGCTTTCGCAGCGGGACCAACACCGGGGAGCTGTTTTTT. As protein: CASSFRSGTNTGELFF.

This chain connects TRBV19 to TRBJ1-5; D is perhaps TRBD1 (6 bases). Between the trimmed V and J ends, which lost 3 bases and 4 bases, there was a span of 13 bases. This CDR3 contains 15 residues. CDR1 is LNHDA, CDR2 SQIVND, per germline (reference sequence). CDR3 DNA sequence: TGTGCCAGTAGTATCAGGGGTTGGGGAAATCAGCCCCAGCATTTT. Its protein product is CASSIRGWGNQPQHF.

V and J are TRBV19 and TRBJ1-3; no firm D call. The germline V gene has CDR1 LNHDA and CDR2 SQIVND (reference sequence). The CDR3 is 13 residues long. Between the trimmed V and J ends, which lost 7 bases and 0 bases, there was a span of 7 bases. This CDR3 is CASTPLSGNTIYF. In nucleotides, the CDR3 is TGTGCCAGTACCCCACTCTCTGGAAACACCATATATTTT.

This clonotype was seen many times. The chain uses TRBV28 and TRBJ1-2, with D tentatively TRBD1 (6 bases). V gave up 5 bases and J gave up 2 bases, with 15 bases separating them. Germline lookup yields CDR1 MDHEN and CDR2 SYDVKM. The CDR3 spans 15 residues. The CDR3 sequence is CASSTGGARNYGYTF. The CDR3 bases are TGTGCCAGCAGTACCGGGGGGGCGCGGAACTATGGCTACACCTTC.

The CDR3 sequence is CASRPQGEGNTEAFF. In nucleotides, the CDR3 is TGTGCCAGCAGACCACAGGGGGAGGGTAACACTGAAGCTTTCTTT. This chain joins TRBV12-3 or TRBV12-4 and TRBJ1-1, with 8 bases matching TRBD1. Trimming cost V 6 bases and J 2 bases; bases outside gene matches: 8. CDR3 size: 15 residues.

The V gene is TRBV6-1, the J gene TRBJ2-7; 7 bases line up with TRBD1. The J segment lost 3 bases and the V segment lost 10 bases, leaving 9 bases of the junction unmatched. CDR3 size: 13 residues. The germline V gene has CDR1 MNHNS and CDR2 SASEGT. CDR3 residues: CATAGQEGYEQYF. The CDR3 coding sequence is TGTGCCACCGCAGGACAGGAAGGCTACGAGCAGTACTTC.

In this sample, this clonotype turned up a few times. The chain carries TRBV12-3 or TRBV12-4 and TRBJ1-5; 9 bases map to TRBD1. Trimming cost V 6 bases and J 4 bases; bases outside gene matches: 4. This CDR3 has 14 amino acids. CDR3 sequence reads: CASRGTGNNQPQHF. CDR3 sequence (DNA): TGTGCCAGCAGAGGGACAGGGAATAATCAGCCCCAGCATTTT.

In its sample, this clonotype was seen a few times. The V and J genes are TRBV15 and TRBJ1-1, with D unclear. CDR3 length: 14 residues. Trimming pared 0 bases from V and 11 bases from J, leaving 16 bases between. CDR1 and CDR2 from the germline V gene are LNHNV and YYDKDF (reference sequence). In nucleotides, the CDR3 is TGTGCCACCAGCAGAGATACTGCCACATCCGGGGCTTTCTTT. This sequence encodes CATSRDTATSGAFF.

The sample holds many counts of this clonotype. The chain joins TRBV20-1 to TRBJ2-7; D may be TRBD2 (6 bases). The CDR3 has 15 residues. Trimming removed 0 bases from V and 2 bases from J, with 14 bases in between. Germline assignment: CDR1 DFQATT and CDR2 SNEGSKA (reference sequence). CDR3 in DNA: TGCAGTGCTAGAGATGGGCGGGAAGCCCCCTACGAGCAGTACTTC. This codes for CSARDGREAPYEQYF.

This clonotype turned up a few times. The chain joins TRBV3-1 to TRBJ2-7; the D gene is possibly TRBD1 (5 bases). Germline assignment: CDR1 LGHDT and CDR2 YNNKEL (reference sequence). V was pared by 2 bases and J by 6 bases, with 17 bases between. This CDR3 comprises 15 residues. The chain's CDR3 is CASSQSSRVFGEQYF. The CDR3 nucleotides read TGTGCCAGCAGCCAATCGAGCAGGGTGTTTGGCGAGCAGTACTTC.

This clonotype was seen once. The chain combines TRBV6-2 or TRBV6-3 with TRBJ1-5; 9 bases are a match to TRBD1. There are 14 residues in the CDR3. The J segment lost 5 bases and the V segment lost 5 bases, leaving 4 bases of the junction unmatched. Germline lookup yields CDR1 MNHEY and CDR2 SVGEGT. The CDR3 protein is CASSADRGYQPQHF. The CDR3 DNA reads TGTGCCAGCAGTGCCGACAGGGGGTATCAGCCCCAGCATTTT.

At least ten counts were recorded for this clonotype. This chain uses TRBV28 with TRBJ1-1; no definite D call. This CDR3 is 14 amino acids long. V dropped 7 bases and J dropped 10 bases, with 22 bases sitting between them. Germline assignment: CDR1 MDHEN and CDR2 SYDVKM. DNA of the CDR3: TGTGCCAGCAAAGCGGCGGGCAGGTCTCGCGGAGCTTTCTTT. Residues: CASKAAGRSRGAFF. The full variable domain, its missing parts supplied by reference TRBV28 and TRBJ1-1, is DVKVTQSSRYLVKRTGEKVFLECVQDMDHENMFWYRQDPGLGLRLIYFSYDVKMKEKGDIPEGYSVSREKKERFSLILESASTNQTSMYLCASKAAGRSRGAFFGQGTRLTVV.

J is TRBJ1-3 and V is TRBV7-6; D is unclear. This CDR3 has 13 residues. CDR1 is SGHVS, CDR2 FNYEAQ, per germline. Trimming removed 4 bases at V and 1 base at J, with 5 bases between. CDR3 residues: CASSSQSGNTIYF. In DNA form, the CDR3 reads TGTGCCAGCAGCTCTCAATCTGGAAACACCATATATTTT.